This T cell receptor beta chain comes out of a study of T cells after yellow fever vaccination. The study, taken as a whole, reports: Clonotypes appearing in both CD4 and CD8 compartments existed, and their share was small.

The 5'RACE template-switching step produced TCR cDNA and added a universal primer site and UMIs. TCRdb itself ran the 5' RACE reads through MiXCR, one entry per CDR3 protein. The data show over 85,000 distinct CDR3 sequences, about 8.4% seen once. The CDR3 is 15 amino acids. CDR1 is LGHDT and CDR2 is YNNKEL in the germline V gene (reference sequence). The ends lost 6 bases at V and 4 bases at J; junction bases unmatched: 9. This sequence originates from a man aged 18 to 30 who received the YFV17D yellow fever vaccine. The V call is TRBV3-1, the J call TRBJ2-5, with TRBD2 matching 9 bases. The material sequenced was CD8+ T cells not binding an NS4B(214-222) dextramer, sorted from PBMCs, taken approximately 16 days after the first yellow fever vaccination. CDR3 amino acids: CASRGRGGSLETQYF. CDR3 sequence (DNA): TGTGCCAGCAGGGGGCGGGGGGGCTCTTTAGAGACCCAGTACTTC.